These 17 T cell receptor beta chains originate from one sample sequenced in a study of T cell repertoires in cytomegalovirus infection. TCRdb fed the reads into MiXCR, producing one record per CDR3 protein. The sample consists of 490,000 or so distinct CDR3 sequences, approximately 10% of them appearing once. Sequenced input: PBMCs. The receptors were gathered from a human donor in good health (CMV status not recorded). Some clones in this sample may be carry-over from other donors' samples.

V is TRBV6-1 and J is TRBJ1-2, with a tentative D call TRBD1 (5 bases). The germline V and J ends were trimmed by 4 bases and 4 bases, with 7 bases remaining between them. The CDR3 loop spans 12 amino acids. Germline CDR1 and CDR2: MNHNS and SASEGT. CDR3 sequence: CASSGDSYGYTF. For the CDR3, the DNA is TGTGCCAGCAGTGGGGACTCCTATGGCTACACCTTC.

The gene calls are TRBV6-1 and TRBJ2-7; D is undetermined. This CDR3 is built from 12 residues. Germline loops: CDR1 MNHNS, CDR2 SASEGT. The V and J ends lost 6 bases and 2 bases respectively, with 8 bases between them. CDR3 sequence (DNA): TGTGCCAGCAGCCGGCTAGCCTACGAGCAGTACTTC. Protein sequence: CASSRLAYEQYF.

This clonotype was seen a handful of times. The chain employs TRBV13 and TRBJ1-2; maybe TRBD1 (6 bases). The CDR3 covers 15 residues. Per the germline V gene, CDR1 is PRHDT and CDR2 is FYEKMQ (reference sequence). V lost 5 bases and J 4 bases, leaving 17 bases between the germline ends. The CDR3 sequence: CASSQGQTRGYGYTF. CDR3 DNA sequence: TGTGCCAGCAGCCAGGGACAAACGAGGGGCTATGGCTACACCTTC.

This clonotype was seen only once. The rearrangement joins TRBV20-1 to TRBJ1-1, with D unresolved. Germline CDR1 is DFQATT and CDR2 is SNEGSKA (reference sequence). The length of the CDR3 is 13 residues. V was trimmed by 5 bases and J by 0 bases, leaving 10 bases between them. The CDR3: CSAARGLNTEAFF. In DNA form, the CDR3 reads TGCAGTGCTGCCCGCGGGTTGAACACTGAAGCTTTCTTT.

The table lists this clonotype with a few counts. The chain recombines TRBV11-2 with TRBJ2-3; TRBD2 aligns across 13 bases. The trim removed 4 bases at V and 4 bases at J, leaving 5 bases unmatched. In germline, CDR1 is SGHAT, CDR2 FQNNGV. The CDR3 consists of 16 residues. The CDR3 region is CASSWGLAGLPDTQYF. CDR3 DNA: TGTGCCAGCAGCTGGGGACTAGCGGGACTGCCAGATACGCAGTATTTT.

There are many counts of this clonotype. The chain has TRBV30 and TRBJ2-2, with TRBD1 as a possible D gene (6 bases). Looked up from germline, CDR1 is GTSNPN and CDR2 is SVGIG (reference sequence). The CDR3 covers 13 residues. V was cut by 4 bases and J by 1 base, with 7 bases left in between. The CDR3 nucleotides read TGTGCCTGGACAGGGGTGAACACCGGGGAGCTGTTTTTT. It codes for CAWTGVNTGELFF.

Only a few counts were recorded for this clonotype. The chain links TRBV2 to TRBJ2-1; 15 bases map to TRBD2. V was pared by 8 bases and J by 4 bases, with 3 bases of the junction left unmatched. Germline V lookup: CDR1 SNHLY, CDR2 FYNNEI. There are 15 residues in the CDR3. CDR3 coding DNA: TGTGCCAGCCGGGGACTAGCGGGGGGATACAATGAGCAGTTCTTC. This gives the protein CASRGLAGGYNEQFF.

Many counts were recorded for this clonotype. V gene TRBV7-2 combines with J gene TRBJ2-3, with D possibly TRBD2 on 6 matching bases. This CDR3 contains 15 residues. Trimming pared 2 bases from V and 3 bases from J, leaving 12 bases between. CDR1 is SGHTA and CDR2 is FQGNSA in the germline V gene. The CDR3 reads CASSLNAGITDTQYF. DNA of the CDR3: TGTGCCAGCAGCTTAAATGCGGGGATTACAGATACGCAGTATTTT.

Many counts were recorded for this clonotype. CDR3 sequence: CASSQTSGSTDTQYF. The CDR3 coding sequence is TGTGCCAGCAGCCAGACTAGCGGGAGCACAGATACGCAGTATTTT. This rearrangement joins TRBV7-2 to TRBJ2-3; 10 nucleotides agree with TRBD2. The CDR3 covers 15 residues. CDR1 SGHTA and CDR2 FQGNSA come from the germline V gene. The V gene end was trimmed by 5 bases and the J gene end by 0 bases; junction bases not matched to a gene: 2.

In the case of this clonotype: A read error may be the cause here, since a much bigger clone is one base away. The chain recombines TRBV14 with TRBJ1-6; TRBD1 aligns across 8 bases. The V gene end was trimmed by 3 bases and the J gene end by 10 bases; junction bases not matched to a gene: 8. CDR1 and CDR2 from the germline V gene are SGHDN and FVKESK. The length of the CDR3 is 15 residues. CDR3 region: CASSHATGGGSPLHF. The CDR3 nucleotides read TGTGCCAGCAGCCATGCAACAGGGGGTGGGTCACCCCTCCACTTT.

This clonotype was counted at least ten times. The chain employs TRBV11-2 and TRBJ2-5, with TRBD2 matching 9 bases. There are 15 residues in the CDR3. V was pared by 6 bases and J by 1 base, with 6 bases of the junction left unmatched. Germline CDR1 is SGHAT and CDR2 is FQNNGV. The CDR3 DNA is TGTGCCAGCAGTAGTGCGGGAGGGAGCCAAGAGACCCAGTACTTC. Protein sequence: CASSSAGGSQETQYF.

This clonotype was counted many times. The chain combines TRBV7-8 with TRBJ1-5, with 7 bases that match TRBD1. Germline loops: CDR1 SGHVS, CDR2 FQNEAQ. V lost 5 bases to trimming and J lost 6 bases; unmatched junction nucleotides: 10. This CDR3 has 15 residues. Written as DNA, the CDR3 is TGTGCCAGCAGCCTAGGGAGACAGGGCGGTCAGCCCCAGCATTTT. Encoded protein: CASSLGRQGGQPQHF.

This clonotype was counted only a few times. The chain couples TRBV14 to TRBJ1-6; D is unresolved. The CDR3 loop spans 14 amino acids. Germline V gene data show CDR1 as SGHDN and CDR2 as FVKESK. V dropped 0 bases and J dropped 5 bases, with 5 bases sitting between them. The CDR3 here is CASSQETHNSPLHF. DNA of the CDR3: TGTGCCAGCAGCCAAGAGACACATAATTCACCCCTCCACTTT.

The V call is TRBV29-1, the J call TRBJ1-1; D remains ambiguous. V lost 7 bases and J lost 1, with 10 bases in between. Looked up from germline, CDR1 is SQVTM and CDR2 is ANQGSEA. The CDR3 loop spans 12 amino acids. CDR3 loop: CSGSPANTEAFF. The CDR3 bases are TGCAGCGGATCTCCAGCGAACACTGAAGCTTTCTTT.

This chain's CDR3 is CSIWGNTEAFF. The CDR3 coding sequence is TGCAGTATATGGGGGAACACTGAAGCTTTCTTT. This chain joins TRBV20-1 and TRBJ1-1; D ambiguous. Germline V gene lookup returns CDR1 DFQATT and CDR2 SNEGSKA (reference sequence). The V end was cut by 8 bases, the J end by 1 base, with 8 bases between. The CDR3 covers 11 residues.

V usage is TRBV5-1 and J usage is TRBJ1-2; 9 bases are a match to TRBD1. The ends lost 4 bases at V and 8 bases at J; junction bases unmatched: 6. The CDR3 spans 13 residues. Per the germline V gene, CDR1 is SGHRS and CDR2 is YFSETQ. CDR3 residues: CASSLQGAEGYTF. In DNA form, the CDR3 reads TGCGCCAGCAGCCTACAGGGGGCGGAGGGCTACACCTTC. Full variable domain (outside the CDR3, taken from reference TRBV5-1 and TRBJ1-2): KAGVTQTPRYLIKTRGQQVTLSCSPISGHRSVSWYQQTPGQGLQFLFEYFSETQRNKGNFPGRFSGRQFSNSRSEMNVSTLELGDSALYLCASSLQGAEGYTFGSGTRLTVV.

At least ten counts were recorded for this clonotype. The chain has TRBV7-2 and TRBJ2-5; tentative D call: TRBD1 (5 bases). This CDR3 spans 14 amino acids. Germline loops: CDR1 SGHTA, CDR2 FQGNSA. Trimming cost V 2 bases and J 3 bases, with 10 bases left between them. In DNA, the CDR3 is TGTGCCAGCAGCTTACTGGGGCAGAAAGAGACCCAGTACTTC. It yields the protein CASSLLGQKETQYF.